This T cell receptor (beta chain) was observed in a study of radiation and T cells in renal cell carcinoma. The overall study: Nephrectomy followed 15 Gy stereotactic body radiation by 4 weeks. Study conclusions and caveats: Baseline intratumoral clonotype presence is unknown without pretreatment biopsies. In blood, top tumor clones expanded by 2 weeks, shrinking by 4.

CDR3 length: 12 amino acids. The germline V and J ends were trimmed by 7 bases and 5 bases, with 12 bases remaining between them. CDR1 MNHNS and CDR2 SASEGT come from the germline V gene. Time point defined: blood 2 weeks post-SBRT. The treatment denotes: 15 Gy SBRT to primary tumor, nephrectomy 4 weeks later. Clear cell pathology was present in this patient's renal cell carcinoma. Sequencing used immunoSEQ multiplex PCR; TCRdb keeps in-frame clones, though not all of them. The sample lists roughly 130,000 clones; 70% to 90% were seen once. As concerns this clone: Its antigen is undetermined.

The material was blood, obtained from a patient whose treatment included radiotherapy and nephrectomy. This clonotype was obtained from a woman in her sixties or seventies with renal cell carcinoma. This chain connects TRBV6-1 to TRBJ2-7; D perhaps matches TRBD1 (6 bases). The CDR3 loop reads CASTRQVHEQYF. For the CDR3, the DNA is TGTGCCAGCACTCGACAGGTGCACGAGCAGTACTTC.